This T cell receptor (beta chain) was documented in a study of T cell responses to AZD1222 COVID-19 vaccine (dated by TCRdb to about 2021). With respect to the entire study: Because spike-specific TCR depth and breadth did not differ between the two schedules, AZD1222 recipients who got a second dose at roughly 4 weeks were pooled with those who got a second dose at roughly 12 weeks. TCR sequencing was performed for roughly 250 trial participants, of whom approximately 200 were given two doses of AZD1222 and approximately 25 were given two doses of MenACWY control vaccine. Enrollment into the trials was organized by age into subgroups of 18-55, 56-69 and 70-plus years, and those subgroups contained approximately 160, 26 and 62 TCR-sequenced participants, respectively. General findings and caveats noted by the study authors: The whole spike protein was spanned by vaccine-associated CD4 TCRs, and dominant responses were seen in regions 160-218 and 743-854. After two AZD1222 doses, spike-specific TCR breadth and depth were significantly higher than at day 0 and than in MenACWY recipients. Reportedly, almost half of the unique spike-specific TCRs recognized epitopes lying outside the regions that are mutated in the B.1.351 and B.1.1.7 variants. Conclusions about previously exposed vaccinees were limited because only six AZD1222 recipients were SARS-CoV-2 seropositive at baseline. Because no day 14 peak-response samples were available, repertoires were characterized only after the peak T cell response. Participants were mostly white British, with more females than males. The authors suggested clonal diversity may have been underestimated. In the small 56-69-year group, the increase in depth fell short of significance, most likely because of low power.

The sample's time point label, decoded: baseline before first vaccination. The vaccinee samples were drawn from two UK trials, COV001 and COV002, one of which was a single-blind randomized controlled phase 2/3 trial testing AZD1222 (ChAdOx1 nCoV-19) in healthy adults. For TCRbeta chain sequencing, PBMC samples were collected from trial participants at day 0 and at day 28 after the second dose. The CDR1 and CDR2 encoded by the germline V gene are SGHRS and YFSETQ. V was cut back by 5 bases and J by 3 bases, leaving a gap of 11 bases between them. The CDR3 measures 13 amino acids from cysteine to phenylalanine. Kept here is only the CDR3 DNA, which spans 39 bases and is read in frame from base 1. Comment on this clone: Its antigen is still unknown. Base qualities are missing; no much larger clone stands one base away.

The CDR3 regions of human TCRbeta chains were subjected to immunosequencing. In the paper's pipeline: TCRs in the repertoires were compared against a reference library of SARS-CoV-2-specific TCRs that had been generated with the MIRA antigen-specificity platform. Breadth meant the fraction of unique TCRs that were SARS-CoV-2-associated, whereas depth meant the fraction of total T cells that were SARS-CoV-2-associated. Using the MIRA data, every spike-specific TCR was mapped to the spike region that the TCR reacted to and assigned to either a CD4 or a CD8 class. Log10-transformed breadth and depth values were compared by one-way ANOVA with Sidak's multiple comparisons tests. TCRdb holds this immuneACCESS table with in-frame rearrangements only. Some clones are missing; in checked studies, unresolved V genes explain under half, and the rest has no known cause. The V and J calls and clone size are taken from that table; D and trimming were inferred from the DNA. The sample has 250,000 or so clones on record, about 92% of them singletons. 0.55% of the sample is in the top ten clones.

The sequence derives from an adult in good health. The chain links TRBV5-1 with TRBJ1-1, with an unclear D gene assignment. This specimen consisted of peripheral blood, obtained on day 0 of AZD1222 vaccination. The CDR3 region has the sequence CASRSEWDTEAFF. The DNA sequence is TGCGCCAGCAGAAGTGAATGGGACACTGAAGCTTTCTTT.